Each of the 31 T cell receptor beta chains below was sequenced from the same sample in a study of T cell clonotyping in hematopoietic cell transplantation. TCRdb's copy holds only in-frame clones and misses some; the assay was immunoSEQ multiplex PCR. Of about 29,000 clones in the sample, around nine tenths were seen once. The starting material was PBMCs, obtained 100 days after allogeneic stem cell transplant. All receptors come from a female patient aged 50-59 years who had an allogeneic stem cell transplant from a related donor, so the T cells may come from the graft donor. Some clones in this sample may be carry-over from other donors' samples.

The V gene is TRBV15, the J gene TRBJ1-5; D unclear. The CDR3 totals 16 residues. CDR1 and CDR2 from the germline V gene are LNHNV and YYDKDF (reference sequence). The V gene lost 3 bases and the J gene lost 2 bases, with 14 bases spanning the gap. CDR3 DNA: TGTGCCACCAGCAGTGGATCGGATAGAGGCAATCAGCCCCAGCATTTT. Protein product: CATSSGSDRGNQPQHF.

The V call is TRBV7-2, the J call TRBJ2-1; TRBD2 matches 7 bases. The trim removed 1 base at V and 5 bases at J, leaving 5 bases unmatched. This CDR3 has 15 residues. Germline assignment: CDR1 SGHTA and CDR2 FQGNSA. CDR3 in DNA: TGTGCCAGCAGCTTAGGGGCTAGCGGCCACAATGAGCAGTTCTTC. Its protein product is CASSLGASGHNEQFF.

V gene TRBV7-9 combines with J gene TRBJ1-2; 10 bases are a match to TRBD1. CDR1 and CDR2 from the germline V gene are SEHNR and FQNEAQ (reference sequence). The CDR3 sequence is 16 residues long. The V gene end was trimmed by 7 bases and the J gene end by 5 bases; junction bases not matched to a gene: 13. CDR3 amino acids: CASMGTGDIIRYGYTF. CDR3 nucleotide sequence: TGTGCCAGCATGGGGACAGGGGATATCATTCGGTATGGCTACACCTTC.

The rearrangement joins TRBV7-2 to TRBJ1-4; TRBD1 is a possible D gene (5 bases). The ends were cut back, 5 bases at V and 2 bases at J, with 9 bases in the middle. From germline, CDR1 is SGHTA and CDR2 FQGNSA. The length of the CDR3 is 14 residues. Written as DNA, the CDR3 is TGTGCCAGCAGCCTGACAGTGACTAATGAAAAACTGTTTTTT. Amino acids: CASSLTVTNEKLFF.

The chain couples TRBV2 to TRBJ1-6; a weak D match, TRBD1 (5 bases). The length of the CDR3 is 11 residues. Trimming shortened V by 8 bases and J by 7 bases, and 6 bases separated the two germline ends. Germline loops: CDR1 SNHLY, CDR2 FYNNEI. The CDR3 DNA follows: TGTGCCAGCGGGGGAAATTCACCCCTCCACTTT. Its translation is CASGGNSPLHF.

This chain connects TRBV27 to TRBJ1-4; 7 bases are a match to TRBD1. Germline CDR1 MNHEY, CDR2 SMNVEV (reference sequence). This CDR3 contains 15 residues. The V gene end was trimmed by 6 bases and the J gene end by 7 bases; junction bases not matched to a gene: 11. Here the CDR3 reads CASSTFRGESEKLFF. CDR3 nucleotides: TGTGCCAGCAGCACATTCAGGGGGGAGTCTGAAAAACTGTTTTTT.

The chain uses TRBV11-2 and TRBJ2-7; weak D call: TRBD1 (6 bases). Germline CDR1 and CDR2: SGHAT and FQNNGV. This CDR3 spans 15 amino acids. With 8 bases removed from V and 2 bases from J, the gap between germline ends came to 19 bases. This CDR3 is CASFRGPGQPYEQYF. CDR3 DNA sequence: TGTGCCAGCTTCCGTGGGCCGGGACAACCCTACGAGCAGTACTTC.

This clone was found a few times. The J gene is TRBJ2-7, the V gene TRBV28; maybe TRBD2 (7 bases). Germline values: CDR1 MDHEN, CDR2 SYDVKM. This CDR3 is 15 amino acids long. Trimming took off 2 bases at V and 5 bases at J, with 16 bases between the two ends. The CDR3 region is CASSLRGAWVHEQYF. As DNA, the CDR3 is TGTGCCAGCAGTTTACGGGGGGCTTGGGTCCACGAGCAGTACTTC.

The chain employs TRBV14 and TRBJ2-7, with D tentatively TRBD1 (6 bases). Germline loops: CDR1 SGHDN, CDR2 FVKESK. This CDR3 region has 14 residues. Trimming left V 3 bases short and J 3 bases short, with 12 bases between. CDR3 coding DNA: TGTGCCAGCAGCCACCGGGACATACGCTACGAGCAGTACTTC. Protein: CASSHRDIRYEQYF.

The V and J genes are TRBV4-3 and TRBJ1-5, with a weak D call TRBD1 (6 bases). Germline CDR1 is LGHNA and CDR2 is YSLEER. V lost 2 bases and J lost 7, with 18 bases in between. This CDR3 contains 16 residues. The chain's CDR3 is CASSQSLSEGGQPQHF. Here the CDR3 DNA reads TGCGCCAGCAGCCAAAGCCTCTCGGAGGGGGGCCAGCCCCAGCATTTT.

The CDR3 DNA sequence: TGTGCCAGTAGTACTCGGACAGGGGGGAGGGTCACTGAAGCTTTCTTT. Protein product: CASSTRTGGRVTEAFF. The gene calls are TRBV19 and TRBJ1-1; 10 nucleotides agree with TRBD1. The V and J ends lost 4 bases and 4 bases, in that order; junction bases with no gene match: 9. This CDR3 region has 16 residues. Germline loops: CDR1 LNHDA, CDR2 SQIVND (reference sequence).

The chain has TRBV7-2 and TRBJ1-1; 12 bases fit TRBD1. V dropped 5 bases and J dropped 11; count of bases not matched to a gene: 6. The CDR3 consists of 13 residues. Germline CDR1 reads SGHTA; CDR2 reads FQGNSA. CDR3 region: CASSLGTGGRAFF. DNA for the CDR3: TGTGCCAGCAGCCTGGGGACAGGGGGCCGGGCTTTCTTT.

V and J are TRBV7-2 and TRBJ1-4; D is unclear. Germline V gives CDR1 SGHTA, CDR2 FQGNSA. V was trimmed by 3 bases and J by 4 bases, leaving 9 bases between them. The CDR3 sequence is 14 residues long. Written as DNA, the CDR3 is TGTGCCAGCAGCTTGACACGGCGTAATGAAAAACTGTTTTTT. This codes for CASSLTRRNEKLFF.

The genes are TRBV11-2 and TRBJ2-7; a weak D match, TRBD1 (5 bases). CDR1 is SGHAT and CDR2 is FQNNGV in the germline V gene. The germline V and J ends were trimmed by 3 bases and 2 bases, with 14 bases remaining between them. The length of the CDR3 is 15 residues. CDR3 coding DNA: TGTGCCAGCAGCTTTTCCCTCCAGGGCCCCTACGAGCAGTACTTC. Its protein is CASSFSLQGPYEQYF.

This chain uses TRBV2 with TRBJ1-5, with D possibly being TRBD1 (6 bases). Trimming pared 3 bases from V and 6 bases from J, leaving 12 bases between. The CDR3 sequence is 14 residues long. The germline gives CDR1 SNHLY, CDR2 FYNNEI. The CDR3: CASSDWGGRQPQHF. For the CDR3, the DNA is TGTGCCAGCAGTGACTGGGGGGGGCGTCAGCCCCAGCATTTT. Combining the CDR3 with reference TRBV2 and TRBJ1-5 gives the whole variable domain EPEVTQTPSHQVTQMGQEVILRCVPISNHLYFYWYRQILGQKVEFLVSFYNNEISEKSEIFDDQFSVERPDGSNFTLKIRSTKLEDSAMYFCASSDWGGRQPQHFGDGTRLSIL.

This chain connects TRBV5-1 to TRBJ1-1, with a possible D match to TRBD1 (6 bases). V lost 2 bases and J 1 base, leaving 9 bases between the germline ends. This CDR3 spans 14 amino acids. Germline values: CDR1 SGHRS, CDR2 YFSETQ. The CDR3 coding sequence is TGCGCCAGCAGCTTCACGACAGGGAACACTGAAGCTTTCTTT. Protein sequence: CASSFTTGNTEAFF. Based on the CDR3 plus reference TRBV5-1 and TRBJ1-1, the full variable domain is KAGVTQTPRYLIKTRGQQVTLSCSPISGHRSVSWYQQTPGQGLQFLFEYFSETQRNKGNFPGRFSGRQFSNSRSEMNVSTLELGDSALYLCASSFTTGNTEAFFGQGTRLTVV.

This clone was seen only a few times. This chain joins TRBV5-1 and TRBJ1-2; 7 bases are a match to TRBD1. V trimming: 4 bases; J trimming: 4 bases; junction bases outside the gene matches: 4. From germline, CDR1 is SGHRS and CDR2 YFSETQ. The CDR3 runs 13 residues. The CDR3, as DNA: TGCGCCAGCAGCGTCAGACAGGGCTATGGCTACACCTTC. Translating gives CASSVRQGYGYTF.

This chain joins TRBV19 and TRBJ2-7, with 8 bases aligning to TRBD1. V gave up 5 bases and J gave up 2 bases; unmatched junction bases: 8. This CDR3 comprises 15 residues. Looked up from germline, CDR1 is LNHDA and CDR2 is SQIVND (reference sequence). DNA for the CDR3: TGTGCCAGTAGTGTCGGGACAGGCAGTCCCTACGAGCAGTACTTC. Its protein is CASSVGTGSPYEQYF.

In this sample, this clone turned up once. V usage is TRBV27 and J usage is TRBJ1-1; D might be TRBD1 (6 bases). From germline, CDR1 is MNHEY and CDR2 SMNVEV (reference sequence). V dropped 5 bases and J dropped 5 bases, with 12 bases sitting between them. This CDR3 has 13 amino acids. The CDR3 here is CASSARRGTEAFF. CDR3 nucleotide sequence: TGTGCCAGCAGTGCCCGAAGGGGGACTGAAGCTTTCTTT.

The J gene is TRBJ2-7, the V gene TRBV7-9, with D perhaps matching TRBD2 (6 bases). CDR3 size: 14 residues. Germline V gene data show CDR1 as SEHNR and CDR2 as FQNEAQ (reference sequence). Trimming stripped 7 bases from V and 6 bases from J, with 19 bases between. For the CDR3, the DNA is TGTGCCAGCACCATCGGGGGTAGTGTTATCGAGCAGTACTTC. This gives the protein CASTIGGSVIEQYF.

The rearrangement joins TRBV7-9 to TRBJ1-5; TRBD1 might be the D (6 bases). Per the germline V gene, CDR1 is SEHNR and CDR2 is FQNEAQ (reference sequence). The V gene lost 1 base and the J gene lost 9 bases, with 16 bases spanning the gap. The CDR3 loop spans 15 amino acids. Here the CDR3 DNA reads TGTGCCAGCAGCTTAGGAGAGGTTGCAGGGGTGCCCCAGCATTTT. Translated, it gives CASSLGEVAGVPQHF.

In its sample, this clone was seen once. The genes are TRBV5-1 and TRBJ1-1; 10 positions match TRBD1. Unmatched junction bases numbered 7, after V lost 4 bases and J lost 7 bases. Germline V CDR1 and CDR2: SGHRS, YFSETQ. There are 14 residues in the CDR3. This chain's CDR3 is CASSGTGAYIEAFF. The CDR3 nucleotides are TGCGCCAGCAGCGGGACAGGGGCCTACATTGAAGCTTTCTTT.

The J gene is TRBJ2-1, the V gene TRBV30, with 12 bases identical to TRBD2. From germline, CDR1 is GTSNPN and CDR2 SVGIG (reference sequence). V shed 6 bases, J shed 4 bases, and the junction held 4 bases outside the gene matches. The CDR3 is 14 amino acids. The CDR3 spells CACKLAGGYNEQFF. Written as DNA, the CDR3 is TGTGCCTGCAAACTAGCGGGGGGTTACAATGAGCAGTTCTTC.

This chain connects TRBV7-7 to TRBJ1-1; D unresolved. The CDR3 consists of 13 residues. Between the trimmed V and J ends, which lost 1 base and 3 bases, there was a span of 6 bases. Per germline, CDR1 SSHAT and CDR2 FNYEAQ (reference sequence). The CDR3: CASSLGVDTEAFF. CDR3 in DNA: TGTGCCAGCAGCTTAGGTGTGGACACTGAAGCTTTCTTT.

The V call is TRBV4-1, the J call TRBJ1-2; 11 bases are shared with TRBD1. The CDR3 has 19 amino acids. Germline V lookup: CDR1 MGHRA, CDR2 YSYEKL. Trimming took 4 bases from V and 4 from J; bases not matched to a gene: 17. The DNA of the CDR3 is TGCGCCAGCAGCCCCGTTGTGGGGACAGGGGGACCCTTCTTCTATGGCTACACCTTC. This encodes CASSPVVGTGGPFFYGYTF.

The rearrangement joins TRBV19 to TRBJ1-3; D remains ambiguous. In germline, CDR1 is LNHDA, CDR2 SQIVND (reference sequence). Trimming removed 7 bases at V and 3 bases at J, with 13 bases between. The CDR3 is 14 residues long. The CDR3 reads CASTPGGDGNTIYF. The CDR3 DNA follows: TGTGCCAGTACTCCTGGCGGAGATGGAAACACCATATATTTT.

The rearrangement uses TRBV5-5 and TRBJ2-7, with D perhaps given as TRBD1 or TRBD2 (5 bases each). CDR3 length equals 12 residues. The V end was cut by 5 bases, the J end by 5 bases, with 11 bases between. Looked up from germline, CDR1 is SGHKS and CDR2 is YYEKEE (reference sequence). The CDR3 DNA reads TGTGCCAGCAGTCTCAGGGACCACGAGCAGTACTTC. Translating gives CASSLRDHEQYF.

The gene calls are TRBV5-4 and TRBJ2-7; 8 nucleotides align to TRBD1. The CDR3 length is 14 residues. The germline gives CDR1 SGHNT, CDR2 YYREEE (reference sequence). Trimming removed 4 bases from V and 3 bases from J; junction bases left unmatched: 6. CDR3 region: CASSVRQGNYEQYF. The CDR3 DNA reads TGTGCCAGCAGCGTCCGACAGGGGAACTACGAGCAGTACTTC.

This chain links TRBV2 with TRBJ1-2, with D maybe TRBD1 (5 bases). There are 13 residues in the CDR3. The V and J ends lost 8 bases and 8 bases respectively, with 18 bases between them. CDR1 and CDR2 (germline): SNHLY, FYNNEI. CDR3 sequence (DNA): TGTGCCAGCCCCAATAGTCGGGGGGTCGGCTACACCTTC. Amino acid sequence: CASPNSRGVGYTF. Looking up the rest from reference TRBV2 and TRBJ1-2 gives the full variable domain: EPEVTQTPSHQVTQMGQEVILRCVPISNHLYFYWYRQILGQKVEFLVSFYNNEISEKSEIFDDQFSVERPDGSNFTLKIRSTKLEDSAMYFCASPNSRGVGYTFGSGTRLTVV.

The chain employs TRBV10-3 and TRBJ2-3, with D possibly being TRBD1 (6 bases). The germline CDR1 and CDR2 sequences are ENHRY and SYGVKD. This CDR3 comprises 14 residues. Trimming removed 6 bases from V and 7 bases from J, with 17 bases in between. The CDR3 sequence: CAIRRTLQGYTQYF. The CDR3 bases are TGTGCCATCAGGAGAACCTTGCAGGGGTATACGCAGTATTTT.

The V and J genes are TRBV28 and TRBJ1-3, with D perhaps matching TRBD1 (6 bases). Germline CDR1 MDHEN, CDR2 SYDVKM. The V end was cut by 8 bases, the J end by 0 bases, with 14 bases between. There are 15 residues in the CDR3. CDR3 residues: CASGRGGVSGNTIYF. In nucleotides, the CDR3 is TGTGCCAGCGGAAGGGGGGGAGTCTCTGGAAACACCATATATTTT.